The source of this T cell receptor (beta chain) is a study of T cell responses to AZD1222 COVID-19 vaccine. Study-wide findings and caveats: A rise in Spike-specific TCR breadth and depth followed two AZD1222 doses.

Germline CDR1 and CDR2: SGHVS and FQNEAQ. Trimming shortened V by 9 bases and J by 4 bases, and 19 bases separated the two germline ends. This CDR3 is built from 15 residues. A word on this clone: The antigen is undetermined.

The data were produced by immunoSEQ multiplex PCR, yet TCRdb's version contains in-frame clones alone and is incomplete. Counted here are 100,000 to 150,000 clones, 91% occurring once; the ten biggest clones make up under 2%. The chain is built from TRBV7-8 and TRBJ2-1; the D is unclear. This sequence was found in an adult who received the AZD1222 COVID-19 vaccine. Sequencing was performed on peripheral blood, taken 28 days after the second AZD1222 dose. The CDR3 DNA follows: TGTGCCAGTTGCCCAATAGGTGGCCCTTACAATGAGCAGTTCTTC. Amino acid sequence: CASCPIGGPYNEQFF.